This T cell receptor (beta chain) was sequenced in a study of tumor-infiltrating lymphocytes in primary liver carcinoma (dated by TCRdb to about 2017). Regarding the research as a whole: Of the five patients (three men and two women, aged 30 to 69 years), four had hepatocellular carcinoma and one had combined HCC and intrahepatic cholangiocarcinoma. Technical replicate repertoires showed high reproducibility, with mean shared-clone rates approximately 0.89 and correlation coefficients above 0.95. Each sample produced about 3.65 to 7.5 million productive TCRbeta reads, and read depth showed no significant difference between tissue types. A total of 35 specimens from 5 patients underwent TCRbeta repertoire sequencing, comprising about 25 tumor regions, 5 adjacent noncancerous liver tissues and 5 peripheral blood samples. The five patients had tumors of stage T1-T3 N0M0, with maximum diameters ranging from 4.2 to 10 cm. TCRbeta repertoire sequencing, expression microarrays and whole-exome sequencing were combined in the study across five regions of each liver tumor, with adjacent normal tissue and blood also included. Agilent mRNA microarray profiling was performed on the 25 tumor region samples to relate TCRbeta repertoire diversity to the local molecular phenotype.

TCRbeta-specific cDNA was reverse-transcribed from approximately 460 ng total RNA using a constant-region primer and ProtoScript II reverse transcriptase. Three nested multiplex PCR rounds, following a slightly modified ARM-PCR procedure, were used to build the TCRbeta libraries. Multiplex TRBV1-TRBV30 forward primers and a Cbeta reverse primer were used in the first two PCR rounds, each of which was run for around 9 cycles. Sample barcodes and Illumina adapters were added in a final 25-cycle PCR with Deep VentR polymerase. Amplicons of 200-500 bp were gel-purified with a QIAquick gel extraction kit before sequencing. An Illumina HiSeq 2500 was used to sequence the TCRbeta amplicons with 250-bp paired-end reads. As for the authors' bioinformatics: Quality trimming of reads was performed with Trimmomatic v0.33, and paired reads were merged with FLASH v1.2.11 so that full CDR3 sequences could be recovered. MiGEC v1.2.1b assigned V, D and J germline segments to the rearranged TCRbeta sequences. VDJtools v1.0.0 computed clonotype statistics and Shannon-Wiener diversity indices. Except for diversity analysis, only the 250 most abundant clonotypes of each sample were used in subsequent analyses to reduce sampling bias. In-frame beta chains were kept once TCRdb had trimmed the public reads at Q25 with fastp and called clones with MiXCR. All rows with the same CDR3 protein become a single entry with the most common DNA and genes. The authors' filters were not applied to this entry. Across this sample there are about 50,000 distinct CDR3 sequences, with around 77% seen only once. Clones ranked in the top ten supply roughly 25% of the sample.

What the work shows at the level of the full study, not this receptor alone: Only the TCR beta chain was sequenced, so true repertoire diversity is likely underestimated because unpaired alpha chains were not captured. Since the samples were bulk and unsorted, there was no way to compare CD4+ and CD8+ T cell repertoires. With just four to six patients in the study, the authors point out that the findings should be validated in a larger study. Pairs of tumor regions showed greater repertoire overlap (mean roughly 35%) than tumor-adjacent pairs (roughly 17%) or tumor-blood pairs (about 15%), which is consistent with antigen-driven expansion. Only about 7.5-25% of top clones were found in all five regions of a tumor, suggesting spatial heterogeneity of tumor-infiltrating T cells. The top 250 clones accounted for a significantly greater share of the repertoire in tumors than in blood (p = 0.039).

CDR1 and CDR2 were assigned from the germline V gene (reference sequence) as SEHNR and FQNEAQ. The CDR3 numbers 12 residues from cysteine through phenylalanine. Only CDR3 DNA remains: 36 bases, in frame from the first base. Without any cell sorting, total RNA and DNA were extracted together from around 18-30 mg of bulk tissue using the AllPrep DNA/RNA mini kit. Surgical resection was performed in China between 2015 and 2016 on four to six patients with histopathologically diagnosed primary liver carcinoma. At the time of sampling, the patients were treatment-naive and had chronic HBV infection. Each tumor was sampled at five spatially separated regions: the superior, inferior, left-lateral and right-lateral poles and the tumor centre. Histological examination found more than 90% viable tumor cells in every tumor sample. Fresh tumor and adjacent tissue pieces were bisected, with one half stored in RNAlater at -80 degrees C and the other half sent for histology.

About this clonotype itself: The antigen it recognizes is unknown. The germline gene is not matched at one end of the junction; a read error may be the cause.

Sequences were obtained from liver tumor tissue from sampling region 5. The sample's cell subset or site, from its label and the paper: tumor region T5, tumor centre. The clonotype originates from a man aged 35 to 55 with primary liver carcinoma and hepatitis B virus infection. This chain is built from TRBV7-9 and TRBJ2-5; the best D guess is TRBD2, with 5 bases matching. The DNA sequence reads TGTGTCAGCAGCTTAGAGGGAGAGACCCAGTACTTC. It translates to CVSSLEGETQYF.